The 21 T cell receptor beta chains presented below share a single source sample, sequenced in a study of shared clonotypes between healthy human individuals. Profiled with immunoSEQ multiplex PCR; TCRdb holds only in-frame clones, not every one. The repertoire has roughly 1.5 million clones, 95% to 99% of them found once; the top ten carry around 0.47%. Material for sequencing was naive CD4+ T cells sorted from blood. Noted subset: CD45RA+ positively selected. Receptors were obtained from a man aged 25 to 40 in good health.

CDR3 sequence (DNA): TGTGCCAGCAGCCACGGACAGAATCAGCCCCAGCATTTT. This encodes CASSHGQNQPQHF. The chain joins TRBV27 to TRBJ1-5, with D maybe TRBD1 (6 bases). The CDR3 has 13 amino acids. V was shortened by 6 bases and J by 4 bases, with 10 bases between the two germline ends. CDR1 MNHEY and CDR2 SMNVEV come from the germline V gene (reference sequence).

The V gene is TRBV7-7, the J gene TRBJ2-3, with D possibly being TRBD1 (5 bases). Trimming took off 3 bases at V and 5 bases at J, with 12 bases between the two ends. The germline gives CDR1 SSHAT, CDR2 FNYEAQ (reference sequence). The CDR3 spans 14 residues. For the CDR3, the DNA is TGTGCCAGCAGCTTGACCGCAGGGATAGATACGCAGTATTTT. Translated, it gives CASSLTAGIDTQYF.

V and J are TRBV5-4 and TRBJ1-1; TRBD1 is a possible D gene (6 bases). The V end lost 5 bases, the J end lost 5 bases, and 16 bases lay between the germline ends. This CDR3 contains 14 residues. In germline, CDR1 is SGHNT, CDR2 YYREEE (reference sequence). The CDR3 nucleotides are TGTGCCAGCAGTCCTACAGGGATTTGGACTGAAGCTTTCTTT. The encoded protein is CASSPTGIWTEAFF.

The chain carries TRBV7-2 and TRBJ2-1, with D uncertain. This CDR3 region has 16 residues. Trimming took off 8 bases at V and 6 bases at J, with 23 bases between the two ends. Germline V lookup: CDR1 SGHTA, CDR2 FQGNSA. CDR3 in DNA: TGTGCCAGCCCCTCCAAAGTGAGTTTGAGAGGCAATGAGCAGTTCTTC. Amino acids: CASPSKVSLRGNEQFF.

CDR3 coding DNA: TGTGCCAGCAGCATCACCGGGACTCGCTACGAGCAGTACTTC. It is translated as CASSITGTRYEQYF. The chain has TRBV5-4 and TRBJ2-7, with D possibly TRBD2 on 6 matching bases. Germline V CDR1 and CDR2: SGHNT, YYREEE (reference sequence). V gave up 4 bases and J gave up 3 bases, with 14 bases separating them. CDR3 size: 14 residues.

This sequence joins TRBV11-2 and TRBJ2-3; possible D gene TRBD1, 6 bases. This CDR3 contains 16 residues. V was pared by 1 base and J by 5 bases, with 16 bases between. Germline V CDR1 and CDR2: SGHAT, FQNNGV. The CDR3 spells CASSLASWGLGDTQYF. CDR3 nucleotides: TGTGCCAGCAGCTTAGCTAGTTGGGGGCTCGGAGATACGCAGTATTTT.

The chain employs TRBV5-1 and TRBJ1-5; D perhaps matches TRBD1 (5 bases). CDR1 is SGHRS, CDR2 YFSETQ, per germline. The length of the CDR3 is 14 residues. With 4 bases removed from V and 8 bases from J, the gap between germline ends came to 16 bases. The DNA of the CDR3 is TGCGCCAGCAGCCTAGGAACGGACATTGAGCCCCAGCATTTT. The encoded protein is CASSLGTDIEPQHF.

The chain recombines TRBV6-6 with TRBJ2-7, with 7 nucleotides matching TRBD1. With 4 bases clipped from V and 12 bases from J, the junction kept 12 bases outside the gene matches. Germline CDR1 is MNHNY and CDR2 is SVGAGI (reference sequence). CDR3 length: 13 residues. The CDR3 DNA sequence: TGTGCCAGCAGTTCCGTCGGACAGGCTGTCACGTACTTC. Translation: CASSSVGQAVTYF.

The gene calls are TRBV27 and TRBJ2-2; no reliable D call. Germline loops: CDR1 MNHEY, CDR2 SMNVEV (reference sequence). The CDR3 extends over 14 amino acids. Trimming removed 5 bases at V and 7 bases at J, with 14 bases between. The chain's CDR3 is CASSRGVVGGELFF. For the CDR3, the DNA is TGTGCCAGCAGTCGTGGGGTGGTTGGCGGGGAGCTGTTTTTT.

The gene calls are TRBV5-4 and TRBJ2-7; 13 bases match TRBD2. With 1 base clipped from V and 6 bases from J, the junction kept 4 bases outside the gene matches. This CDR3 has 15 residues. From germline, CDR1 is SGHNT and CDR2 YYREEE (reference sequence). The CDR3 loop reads CASSLQTSGRSEQYF. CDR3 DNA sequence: TGTGCCAGCAGCTTGCAGACTAGCGGGAGGTCCGAGCAGTACTTC.

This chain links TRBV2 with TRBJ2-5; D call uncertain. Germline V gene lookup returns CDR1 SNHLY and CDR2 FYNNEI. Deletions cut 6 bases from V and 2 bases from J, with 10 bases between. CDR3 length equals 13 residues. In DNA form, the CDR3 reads TGTGCCAGCAGGGAGAGGCAGCAAGAGACCCAGTACTTC. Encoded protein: CASRERQQETQYF.

The CDR3 region has the DNA TGTGCTAGCGGGGACAGGGGTACCCCAGATACGCAGTATTTT. This codes for CASGDRGTPDTQYF. The V and J genes are TRBV12-5 and TRBJ2-3; 10 nucleotides align to TRBD1. Germline V gives CDR1 LGHNT, CDR2 FRNRAP. The CDR3 has 14 residues. J was trimmed by 4 bases and V by 9 bases; bases with no gene match: 7.

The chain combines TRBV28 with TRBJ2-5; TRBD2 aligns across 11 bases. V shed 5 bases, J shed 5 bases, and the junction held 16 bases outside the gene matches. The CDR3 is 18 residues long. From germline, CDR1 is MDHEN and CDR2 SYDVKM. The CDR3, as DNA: TGTGCCAGCAGTCCCGGGACTAGCGGAGTTGGCCCGTGGGAGACCCAGTACTTC. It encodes CASSPGTSGVGPWETQYF.

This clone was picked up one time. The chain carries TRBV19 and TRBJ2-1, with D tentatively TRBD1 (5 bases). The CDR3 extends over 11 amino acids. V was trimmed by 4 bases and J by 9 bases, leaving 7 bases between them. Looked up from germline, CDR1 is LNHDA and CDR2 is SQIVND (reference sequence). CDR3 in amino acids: CASSTGFEQFF. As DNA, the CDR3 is TGTGCCAGTAGTACAGGGTTTGAGCAGTTCTTC.

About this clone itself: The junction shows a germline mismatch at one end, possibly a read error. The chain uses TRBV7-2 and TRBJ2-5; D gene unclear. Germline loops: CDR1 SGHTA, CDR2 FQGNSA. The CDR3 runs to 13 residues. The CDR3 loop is CASSLVLQETQYF. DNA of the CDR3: TGTGCCAGCAGTTTAGTGCTCCAAGAGACCCAGTACTTC.

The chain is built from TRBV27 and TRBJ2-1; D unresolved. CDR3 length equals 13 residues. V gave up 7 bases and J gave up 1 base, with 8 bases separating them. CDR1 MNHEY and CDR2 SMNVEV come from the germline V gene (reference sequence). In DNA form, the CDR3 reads TGTGCCAGCATTAGCCGTTCCTACAATGAGCAGTTCTTC. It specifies CASISRSYNEQFF.

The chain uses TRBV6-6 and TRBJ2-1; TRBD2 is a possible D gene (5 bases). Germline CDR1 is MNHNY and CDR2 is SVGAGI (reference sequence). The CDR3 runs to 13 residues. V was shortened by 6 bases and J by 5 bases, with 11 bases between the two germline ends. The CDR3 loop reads CASRGTGNNEQFF. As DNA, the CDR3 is TGTGCCAGCAGAGGTACGGGGAACAATGAGCAGTTCTTC.

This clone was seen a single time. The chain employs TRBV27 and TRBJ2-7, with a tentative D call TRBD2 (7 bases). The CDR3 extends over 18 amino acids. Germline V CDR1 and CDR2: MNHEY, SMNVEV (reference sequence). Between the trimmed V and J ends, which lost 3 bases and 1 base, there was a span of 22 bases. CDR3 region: CASSFSGPQAGHSYEQYF. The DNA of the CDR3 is TGTGCCAGCAGTTTCTCAGGGCCTCAAGCGGGACATTCCTACGAGCAGTACTTC.

CDR3 bases: TGTGCCAGCTCATTGGGAGGTTTTAAGAACACTGAAGCTTTCTTT. As protein: CASSLGGFKNTEAFF. The chain recombines TRBV18 with TRBJ1-1; D remains unclear. From germline, CDR1 is KGHSH and CDR2 LQKENI. The V end lost 5 bases, the J end lost 1 base, and 14 bases lay between the germline ends. The CDR3 extends over 15 amino acids.

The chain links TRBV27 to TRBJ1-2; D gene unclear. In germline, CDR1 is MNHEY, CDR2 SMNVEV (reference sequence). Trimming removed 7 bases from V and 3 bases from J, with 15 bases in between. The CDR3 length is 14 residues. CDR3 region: CASTSLGLDYGYTF. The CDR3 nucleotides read TGTGCCAGCACTTCCCTAGGGCTTGACTATGGCTACACCTTC.

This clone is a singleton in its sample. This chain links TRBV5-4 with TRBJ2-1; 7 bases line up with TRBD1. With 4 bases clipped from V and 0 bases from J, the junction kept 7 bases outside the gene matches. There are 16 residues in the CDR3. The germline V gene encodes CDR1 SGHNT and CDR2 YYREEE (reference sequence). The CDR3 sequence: CASSKPGGVSYNEQFF. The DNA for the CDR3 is TGTGCCAGCAGCAAACCAGGGGGTGTCTCCTACAATGAGCAGTTCTTC.